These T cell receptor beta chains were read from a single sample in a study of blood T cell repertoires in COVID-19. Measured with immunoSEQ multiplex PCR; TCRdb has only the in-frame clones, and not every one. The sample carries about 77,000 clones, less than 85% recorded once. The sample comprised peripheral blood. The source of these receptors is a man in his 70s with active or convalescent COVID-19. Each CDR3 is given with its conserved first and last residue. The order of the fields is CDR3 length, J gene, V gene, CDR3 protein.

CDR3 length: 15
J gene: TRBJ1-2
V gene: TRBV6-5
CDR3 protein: CASSYSRGMNYGYTF

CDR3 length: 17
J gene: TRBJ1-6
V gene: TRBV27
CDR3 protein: CASSPALRGQGFTPLHF

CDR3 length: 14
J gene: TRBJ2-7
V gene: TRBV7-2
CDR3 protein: CASSPDRIQHEQYF

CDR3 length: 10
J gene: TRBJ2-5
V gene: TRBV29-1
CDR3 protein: CSGQWETQYF

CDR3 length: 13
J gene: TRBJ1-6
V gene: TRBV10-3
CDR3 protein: CAITGDLNSPLHF

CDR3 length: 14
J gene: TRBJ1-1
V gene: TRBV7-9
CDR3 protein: CASSQGTQNTEAFF

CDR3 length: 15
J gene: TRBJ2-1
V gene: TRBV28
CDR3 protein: CASSPRDRDYNEQFF

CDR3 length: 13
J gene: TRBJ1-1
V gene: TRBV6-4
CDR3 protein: CASSPDRYTEAFF

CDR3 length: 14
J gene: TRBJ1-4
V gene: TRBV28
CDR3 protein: CASSLRRGLEKLFF

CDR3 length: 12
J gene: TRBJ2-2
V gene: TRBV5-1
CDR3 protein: CASQQSTGELFF

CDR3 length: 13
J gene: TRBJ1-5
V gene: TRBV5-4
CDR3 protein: CASSKQGRQPQHF

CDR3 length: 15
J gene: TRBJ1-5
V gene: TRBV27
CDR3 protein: CASSELRSSNQPQHF

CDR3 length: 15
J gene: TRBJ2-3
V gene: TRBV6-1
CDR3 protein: CASSEQATNTDTQYF

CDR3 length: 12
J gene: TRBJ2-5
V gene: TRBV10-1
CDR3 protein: CASPGLVETQYF

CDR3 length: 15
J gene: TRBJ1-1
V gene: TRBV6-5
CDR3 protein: CASTWKGTGNTEAFF

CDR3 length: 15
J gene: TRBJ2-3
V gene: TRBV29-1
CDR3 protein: CSVAPTWTSTDTQYF

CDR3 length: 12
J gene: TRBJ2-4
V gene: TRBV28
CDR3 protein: CASSPSRSIQYF

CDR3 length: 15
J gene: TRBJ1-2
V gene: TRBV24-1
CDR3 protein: CATSAGQGFRKGYTF